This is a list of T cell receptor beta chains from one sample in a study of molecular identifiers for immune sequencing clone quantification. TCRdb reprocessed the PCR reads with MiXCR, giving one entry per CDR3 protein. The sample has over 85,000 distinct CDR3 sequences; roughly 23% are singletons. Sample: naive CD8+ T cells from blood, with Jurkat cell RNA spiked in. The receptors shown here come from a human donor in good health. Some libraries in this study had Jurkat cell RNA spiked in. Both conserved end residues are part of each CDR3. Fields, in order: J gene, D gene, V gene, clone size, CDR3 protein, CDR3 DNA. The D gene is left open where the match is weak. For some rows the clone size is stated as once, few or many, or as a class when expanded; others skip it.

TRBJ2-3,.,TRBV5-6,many,CASSQKLDPDGTDTQYF,TGTGCCAGCAGCCAGAAACTGGACCCCGACGGGACAGATACGCAGTATTTT
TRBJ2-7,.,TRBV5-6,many,CASSAQRYPYEQYF,TGTGCCAGCAGCGCGCAAAGGTACCCCTACGAGCAGTACTTC
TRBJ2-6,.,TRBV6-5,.,CASSEPREDGANVPTF,TGTGCCAGCAGTGAACCCAGGGAGGATGGGGCCAACGTCCCGACTTTC
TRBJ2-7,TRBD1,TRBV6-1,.,CASSPGTAIYEQYF,TGTGCCAGCAGTCCCGGGACAGCGATTTACGAGCAGTACTTC
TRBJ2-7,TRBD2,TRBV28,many,CASSLGMTSGSNYEQYF,TGTGCCAGCAGTTTAGGGATGACTAGCGGGAGTAACTACGAGCAGTACTTC
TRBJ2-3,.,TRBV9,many,CASSSEGFALDTQYF,TGTGCCAGCAGCTCAGAGGGTTTCGCCCTAGATACGCAGTATTTT
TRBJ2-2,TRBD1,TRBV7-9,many,CASSSADRVRVVSGELFF,TGTGCCAGCAGCTCAGCCGACAGGGTTAGAGTGGTCTCCGGGGAGCTGTTTTTT
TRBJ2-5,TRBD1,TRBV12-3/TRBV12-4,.,CASSRDRGSRETQYF,TGTGCCAGCAGCCGGGACAGGGGTTCTCGAGAGACCCAGTACTTC
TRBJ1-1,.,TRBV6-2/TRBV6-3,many,CASSYSRVLMNTEAFF,TGTGCCAGCAGTTACTCGAGGGTCTTGATGAACACTGAAGCTTTCTTT
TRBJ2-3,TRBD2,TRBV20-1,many,CSAREGLTDTQYF,TGCAGTGCTCGGGAGGGCCTGACAGATACGCAGTATTTT
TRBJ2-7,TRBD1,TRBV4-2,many,CASSHRQGYEQYF,TGTGCCAGCAGCCACAGACAGGGGTACGAGCAGTACTTC
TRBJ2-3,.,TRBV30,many,CAWSSLRDTQYF,TGTGCCTGGAGTTCACTTAGGGATACGCAGTATTTT
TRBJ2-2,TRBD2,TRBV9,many,CATGTSGGPSTGELFF,TGTGCCACAGGGACTAGCGGGGGGCCGAGCACCGGGGAGCTGTTTTTT
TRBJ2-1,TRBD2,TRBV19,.,CASSTWTSGHNEQFF,TGTGCCAGTAGTACTTGGACTAGCGGACACAATGAGCAGTTCTTC
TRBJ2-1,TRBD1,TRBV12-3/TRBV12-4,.,CASSPGTGGGAEQFF,TGTGCCAGCAGCCCTGGGACAGGGGGGGGTGCTGAGCAGTTCTTC
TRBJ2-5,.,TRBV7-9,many,CASSSLTHQETQYF,TGTGCCAGCAGCTCTCTAACGCACCAAGAGACCCAGTACTTC
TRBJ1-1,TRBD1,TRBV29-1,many,CSVEATDRGYSTEAFF,TGCAGCGTTGAAGCTACGGACAGGGGGTACAGCACTGAAGCTTTCTTT
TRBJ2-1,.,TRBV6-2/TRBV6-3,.,CASSTYPDRTAWNEQFF,TGTGCCAGCAGTACTTACCCCGACAGGACGGCGTGGAATGAGCAGTTCTTC